This T cell receptor beta chain originates from a study of blood T cell repertoires in COVID-19. The CDR3 length is 14 residues. Germline V gene lookup returns CDR1 LGHDT and CDR2 YNNKEL (reference sequence). J lost 6 bases, V lost 1 base, and 4 bases had no gene match. Assay: immunoSEQ multiplex PCR; the TCRdb copy retains only in-frame clones and omits some. The sample carries 220,000 or so clones, around 82% recorded once. This chain connects TRBV3-1 (or the pseudogene TRBV3-2) to TRBJ2-7; 9 nucleotides match TRBD1. Sequencing was done on a sample of peripheral blood. The clonotype comes from a woman aged 55-75 years with acute or convalescent COVID-19. This CDR3 reads CASSQGTGVGEQYF. The CDR3, as DNA: TGTGCCAGCAGCCAAGGGACAGGGGTTGGCGAGCAGTACTTC.